Listed below are T cell receptor beta chains from one sample, sequenced in a study of cytomegalovirus exposure and HLA in healthy donors. The protocol was immunoSEQ multiplex PCR, while the TCRdb copy is restricted to in-frame clones and leaves out a portion. The repertoire holds 100,000 or so clones, with roughly 85% as singletons. Sequencing input: PBMCs. The receptors were gathered from a woman in her thirties or forties in good health and CMV-seronegative. CDR3s include the opening cysteine and the closing phenylalanine or tryptophan. Each record gives: J gene, V gene, D gene, clone size, CDR3 protein, CDR3 DNA. D genes are given only for firm matches. Clone size is stated in some rows and not others, as once, few, many or a class when expanded.

j_call: TRBJ2-5; v_call: TRBV9; d_call: TRBD1; clone_size: .; cdr3_aa: CASSVADLGTGQETQYF; cdr3_nt: TGTGCCAGCAGCGTAGCCGACCTCGGGACAGGGCAAGAGACCCAGTACTTC
j_call: TRBJ2-2; v_call: TRBV18; d_call: .; clone_size: .; cdr3_aa: CASSPGTPYAGELFF; cdr3_nt: TGTGCCAGCTCACCAGGGACACCTTACGCCGGGGAGCTGTTTTTT
j_call: TRBJ2-3; v_call: TRBV4-2; d_call: TRBD2; clone_size: .; cdr3_aa: CASSVGPLGGTDTQYF; cdr3_nt: TGTGCCAGCAGCGTCGGACCCCTCGGGGGGACAGATACGCAGTATTTT
j_call: TRBJ1-3; v_call: TRBV4-1; d_call: TRBD1; clone_size: .; cdr3_aa: CASSQDPQTGTGNTIYF; cdr3_nt: TGCGCCAGCAGCCAAGATCCCCAGACAGGGACTGGAAACACCATATATTTT
j_call: TRBJ1-1; v_call: TRBV4-3; d_call: TRBD1; clone_size: .; cdr3_aa: CASSADREAEAFF; cdr3_nt: TGCGCCAGCAGCGCGGACAGGGAGGCTGAAGCTTTCTTT
j_call: TRBJ2-7; v_call: TRBV4-3; d_call: TRBD1; clone_size: .; cdr3_aa: CASSQDSRDSYEQYF; cdr3_nt: TGCGCCAGCAGCCAAGATAGCCGGGACAGCTACGAGCAGTACTTC
j_call: TRBJ1-3; v_call: TRBV28; d_call: TRBD1; clone_size: .; cdr3_aa: CASRGSGDRLYSGNTIYF; cdr3_nt: TGTGCCAGCAGGGGTTCCGGGGACAGGTTATACTCTGGAAACACCATATATTTT
j_call: TRBJ1-2; v_call: TRBV27; d_call: TRBD1; clone_size: .; cdr3_aa: CASRTGDLPYGYTF; cdr3_nt: TGTGCCAGCAGAACAGGGGACCTACCTTATGGCTACACCTTC
j_call: TRBJ2-7; v_call: TRBV27; d_call: .; clone_size: .; cdr3_aa: CASRGPGPRNEQYF; cdr3_nt: TGTGCCAGCAGGGGGCCAGGGCCCAGGAACGAGCAGTACTTC
j_call: TRBJ1-1; v_call: TRBV10-1; d_call: .; clone_size: .; cdr3_aa: CASSGRSGGTEAFF; cdr3_nt: TGCGCCAGCAGTGGACGCTCAGGTGGCACTGAAGCTTTCTTT
j_call: TRBJ2-2; v_call: TRBV6-5; d_call: TRBD2; clone_size: .; cdr3_aa: CASSPTLAGTGELFF; cdr3_nt: TGTGCCAGCAGCCCTACTCTAGCGGGCACCGGGGAGCTGTTTTTT
j_call: TRBJ1-2; v_call: TRBV6-5; d_call: TRBD1; clone_size: .; cdr3_aa: CASSYRDRSHYGYTF; cdr3_nt: TGTGCCAGCAGTTACCGGGACAGATCTCACTATGGCTACACCTTC
j_call: TRBJ2-1; v_call: TRBV5-4; d_call: .; clone_size: .; cdr3_aa: CASSLRGPEQFF; cdr3_nt: TGTGCCAGCAGCTTACGAGGGCCTGAGCAGTTCTTC
j_call: TRBJ2-1; v_call: TRBV6-5; d_call: .; clone_size: .; cdr3_aa: CASRGTYNEQFF; cdr3_nt: TGTGCCAGCAGGGGGACATACAATGAGCAGTTCTTC
j_call: TRBJ1-2; v_call: TRBV7-2; d_call: .; clone_size: .; cdr3_aa: CASSFTGGLYGYTF; cdr3_nt: TGTGCCAGCAGTTTTACGGGAGGATTATATGGCTACACCTTC
j_call: TRBJ2-6; v_call: TRBV11-2; d_call: .; clone_size: .; cdr3_aa: CASSLNAGAGANVLTF; cdr3_nt: TGTGCCAGCAGCTTAAACGCAGGGGCTGGGGCCAACGTCCTGACTTTC
j_call: TRBJ1-4; v_call: TRBV18; d_call: TRBD1; clone_size: few; cdr3_aa: CASSPPGTGGGEKLFF; cdr3_nt: TGTGCCAGCTCACCCCCTGGGACAGGTGGAGGTGAAAAACTGTTTTTT
j_call: TRBJ2-2; v_call: TRBV5-1; d_call: .; clone_size: .; cdr3_aa: CASTPEQGLNTGELFF; cdr3_nt: TGCGCCAGCACCCCAGAGCAGGGCCTGAACACCGGGGAGCTGTTTTTT
j_call: TRBJ1-1; v_call: TRBV7-2; d_call: TRBD1; clone_size: .; cdr3_aa: CASSLEGARYTEAFF; cdr3_nt: TGTGCCAGCAGCTTAGAGGGGGCGCGGTACACTGAAGCTTTCTTT
j_call: TRBJ2-5; v_call: TRBV7-2; d_call: .; clone_size: .; cdr3_aa: CASSPSGGGEETQYF; cdr3_nt: TGTGCCAGCAGTCCCTCGGGGGGCGGGGAAGAGACCCAGTACTTC
j_call: TRBJ1-4; v_call: TRBV6-1; d_call: TRBD1; clone_size: few; cdr3_aa: CASSEDRGGEKLFF; cdr3_nt: TGTGCCAGCAGTGAGGACAGGGGGGGTGAAAAACTGTTTTTT
j_call: TRBJ2-1; v_call: TRBV4-2; d_call: TRBD1; clone_size: .; cdr3_aa: CASSPRQGEENEQFF; cdr3_nt: TGTGCCAGCAGCCCGCGACAGGGGGAAGAGAATGAGCAGTTCTTC
j_call: TRBJ2-7; v_call: TRBV5-4; d_call: TRBD1; clone_size: .; cdr3_aa: CASSATGTGVNEQYF; cdr3_nt: TGTGCCAGCAGCGCAACCGGGACAGGGGTGAACGAGCAGTACTTC
j_call: TRBJ2-7; v_call: TRBV7-9; d_call: .; clone_size: .; cdr3_aa: CSSSLDRNEQYF; cdr3_nt: TGTTCCAGCAGCTTAGACAGAAACGAGCAGTACTTC
j_call: TRBJ1-2; v_call: TRBV19; d_call: TRBD1; clone_size: .; cdr3_aa: CASSFGTGVGYGYTF; cdr3_nt: TGTGCCAGTAGTTTCGGGACAGGGGTTGGCTATGGCTACACCTTC
j_call: TRBJ2-1; v_call: TRBV30; d_call: .; clone_size: .; cdr3_aa: CAWSPIGYNEQFF; cdr3_nt: TGTGCCTGGAGCCCTATCGGGTACAATGAGCAGTTCTTC
j_call: TRBJ2-2; v_call: TRBV11-3; d_call: .; clone_size: .; cdr3_aa: CASSLQGAGELFF; cdr3_nt: TGTGCCAGCAGCCTACAGGGTGCCGGGGAGCTGTTTTTT
j_call: TRBJ2-1; v_call: TRBV4-2; d_call: TRBD1; clone_size: once; cdr3_aa: CASSQDRGRGNEQFF; cdr3_nt: TGTGCCAGCAGCCAGGACAGGGGGCGAGGAAATGAGCAGTTCTTC
j_call: TRBJ2-3; v_call: TRBV6-1; d_call: TRBD2; clone_size: .; cdr3_aa: CASSEPVAGGTDTQYF; cdr3_nt: TGTGCCAGCAGTGAACCCGTAGCGGGGGGCACAGATACGCAGTATTTT
j_call: TRBJ2-5; v_call: TRBV4-1; d_call: TRBD2; clone_size: .; cdr3_aa: CASRISGGPGETQYF; cdr3_nt: TGCGCCAGCAGAATTTCGGGGGGGCCCGGAGAGACCCAGTACTTC
j_call: TRBJ2-2; v_call: TRBV9; d_call: .; clone_size: .; cdr3_aa: CASSVGGGVGELFF; cdr3_nt: TGTGCCAGCAGCGTAGGAGGGGGGGTCGGGGAGCTGTTTTTT
j_call: TRBJ2-1; v_call: TRBV5-1; d_call: .; clone_size: .; cdr3_aa: CASSAVQGPGGEQFF; cdr3_nt: TGCGCCAGCAGCGCGGTACAGGGCCCCGGGGGGGAGCAGTTCTTC
j_call: TRBJ2-7; v_call: TRBV30; d_call: TRBD1; clone_size: .; cdr3_aa: CAWAKGQGMTYEQYF; cdr3_nt: TGTGCCTGGGCAAAGGGACAGGGCATGACCTACGAGCAGTACTTC
j_call: TRBJ2-1; v_call: TRBV15; d_call: .; clone_size: .; cdr3_aa: CATSHQRRSSYNEQFF; cdr3_nt: TGTGCCACCAGTCACCAGCGACGAAGCTCCTACAATGAGCAGTTCTTC
j_call: TRBJ1-5; v_call: TRBV28; d_call: TRBD1; clone_size: .; cdr3_aa: CASSPGGGRVGQPQHF; cdr3_nt: TGTGCCAGCAGTCCTGGAGGGGGCAGGGTGGGTCAGCCCCAGCATTTT
j_call: TRBJ2-5; v_call: TRBV7-8; d_call: TRBD2; clone_size: .; cdr3_aa: CASGRLAAETQYF; cdr3_nt: TGTGCCTCCGGGCGACTAGCAGCAGAGACCCAGTACTTC
j_call: TRBJ1-1; v_call: TRBV18; d_call: .; clone_size: .; cdr3_aa: CASSRVFTEAFF; cdr3_nt: TGTGCCAGCTCCAGGGTTTTCACTGAAGCTTTCTTT
j_call: TRBJ2-7; v_call: TRBV5-4; d_call: TRBD1; clone_size: .; cdr3_aa: CASSSAGTGGDEQYF; cdr3_nt: TGTGCCAGCAGCTCCGCCGGGACAGGGGGCGACGAGCAGTACTTC
j_call: TRBJ2-7; v_call: TRBV18; d_call: TRBD2; clone_size: .; cdr3_aa: CASSPLREVIYEQYF; cdr3_nt: TGTGCCAGCTCACCCTTACGGGAGGTTATTTACGAGCAGTACTTC
j_call: TRBJ1-5; v_call: TRBV19; d_call: .; clone_size: .; cdr3_aa: CASSPGQGGIQPQHF; cdr3_nt: TGTGCCAGTAGTCCCGGGCAGGGAGGGATTCAGCCCCAGCATTTT
j_call: TRBJ1-2; v_call: TRBV7-9; d_call: .; clone_size: few; cdr3_aa: CASSLLVEGYGYTF; cdr3_nt: TGTGCCAGCAGCTTATTGGTTGAGGGCTATGGCTACACCTTC
j_call: TRBJ1-2; v_call: TRBV18; d_call: .; clone_size: once; cdr3_aa: CASSSARDGYTF; cdr3_nt: TGTGCCAGCTCGTCCGCCCGGGATGGCTACACCTTC
j_call: TRBJ1-2; v_call: TRBV14; d_call: TRBD1; clone_size: few; cdr3_aa: CASSRDRGWGYTF; cdr3_nt: TGTGCCAGCAGCCGGGACAGGGGCTGGGGCTACACCTTC
j_call: TRBJ1-6; v_call: TRBV30; d_call: .; clone_size: .; cdr3_aa: CAWSEESFSPLHF; cdr3_nt: TGTGCCTGGAGTGAAGAGTCATTTTCACCCCTCCACTTT
j_call: TRBJ2-7; v_call: TRBV18; d_call: .; clone_size: .; cdr3_aa: CASSPLDRLAYEQYF; cdr3_nt: TGTGCCAGCTCACCGCTGGACAGATTAGCCTACGAGCAGTACTTC